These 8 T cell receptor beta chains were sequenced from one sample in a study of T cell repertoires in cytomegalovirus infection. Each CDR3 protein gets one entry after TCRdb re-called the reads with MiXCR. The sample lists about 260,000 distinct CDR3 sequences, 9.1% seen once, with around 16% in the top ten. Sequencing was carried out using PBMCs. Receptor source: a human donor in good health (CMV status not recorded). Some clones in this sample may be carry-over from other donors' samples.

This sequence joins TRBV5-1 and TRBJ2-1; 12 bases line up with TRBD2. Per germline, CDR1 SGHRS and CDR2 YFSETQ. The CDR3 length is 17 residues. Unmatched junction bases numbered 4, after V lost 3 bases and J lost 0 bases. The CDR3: CASSYWTSGDSYNEQFF. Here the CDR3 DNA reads TGCGCCAGCAGCTATTGGACTAGCGGGGACTCCTACAATGAGCAGTTCTTC.

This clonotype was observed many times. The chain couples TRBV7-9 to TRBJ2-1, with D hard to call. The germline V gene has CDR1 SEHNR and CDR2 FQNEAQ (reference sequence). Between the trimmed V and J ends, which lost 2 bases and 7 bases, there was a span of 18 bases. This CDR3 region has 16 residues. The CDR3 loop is CASSLRELRSGNEQFF. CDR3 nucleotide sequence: TGTGCCAGCAGCTTACGTGAACTCCGCTCTGGGAATGAGCAGTTCTTC.

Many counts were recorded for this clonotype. CDR3 loop: CASRGQPNTEAFF. The DNA of the CDR3 is TGTGCCAGCAGGGGACAGCCGAACACTGAAGCTTTCTTT. The chain uses TRBV28 and TRBJ1-1; 7 nucleotides align to TRBD1. The CDR3 spans 13 residues. The V gene's germline CDR1 is MDHEN and CDR2 SYDVKM. V was pared by 6 bases and J by 1 base, with 2 bases of the junction left unmatched.

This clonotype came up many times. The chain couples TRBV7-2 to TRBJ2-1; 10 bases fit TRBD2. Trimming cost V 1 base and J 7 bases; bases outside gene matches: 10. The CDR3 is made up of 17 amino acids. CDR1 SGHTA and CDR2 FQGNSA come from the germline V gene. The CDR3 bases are TGTGCCAGCAGCTTAGTAGGTGGAGCGGGAGGGAAGAATGAGCAGTTCTTC. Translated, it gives CASSLVGGAGGKNEQFF.

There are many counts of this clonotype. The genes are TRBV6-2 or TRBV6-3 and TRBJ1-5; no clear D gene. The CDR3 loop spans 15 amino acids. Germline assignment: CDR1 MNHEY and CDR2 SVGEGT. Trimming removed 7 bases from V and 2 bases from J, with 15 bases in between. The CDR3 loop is CASTTTLQGNQPQHF. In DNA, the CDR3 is TGTGCCAGCACCACTACTCTTCAAGGCAATCAGCCCCAGCATTTT.

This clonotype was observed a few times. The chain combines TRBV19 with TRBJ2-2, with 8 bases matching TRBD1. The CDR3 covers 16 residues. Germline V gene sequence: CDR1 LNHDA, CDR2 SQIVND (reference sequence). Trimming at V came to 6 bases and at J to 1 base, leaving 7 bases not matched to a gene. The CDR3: CASRRQGTLNTGELFF. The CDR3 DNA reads TGTGCCAGTAGGAGACAGGGGACCTTGAACACCGGGGAGCTGTTTTTT.

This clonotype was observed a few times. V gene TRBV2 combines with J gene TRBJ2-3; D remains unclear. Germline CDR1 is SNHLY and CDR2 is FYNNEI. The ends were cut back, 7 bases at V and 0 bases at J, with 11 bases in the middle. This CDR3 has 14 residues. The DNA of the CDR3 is TGTGCCAGCATCCCGAGGCGGAGCACAGATACGCAGTATTTT. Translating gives CASIPRRSTDTQYF.

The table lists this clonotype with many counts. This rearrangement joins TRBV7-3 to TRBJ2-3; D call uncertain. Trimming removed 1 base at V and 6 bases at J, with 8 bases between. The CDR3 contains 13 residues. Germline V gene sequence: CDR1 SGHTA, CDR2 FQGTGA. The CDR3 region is CASSLRTADTQYF. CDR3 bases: TGTGCCAGCAGCTTAAGGACCGCCGATACGCAGTATTTT.